This T cell receptor (beta chain) appears in the sequencing data of a study of cytomegalovirus exposure and HLA in healthy donors. Study information: There were roughly 80 million unique TCRs (from HLA-typed donors) in an early data release.

CDR1 SNHLY and CDR2 FYNNEI come from the germline V gene. The CDR3 length is 15 residues. Deletions cut 1 base from V and 0 bases from J, with 8 bases between. Overall study results and limits: As immune exposure information, only CMV serostatus was available.

To note about this clone: Antigen: not known.

Primers for the PCR totalled 60 Vbeta and 13 Jbeta. Clones were sequenced by immunoSEQ multiplex PCR, and TCRdb holds only the in-frame ones, with some missing. Of about 76,000 clones listed, roughly two thirds are singletons. The sequencing input was PBMCs. V gene TRBV2 combines with J gene TRBJ2-3; D gene uncertain. The TCR was taken from a man aged 55 to 70 in good health and CMV-seropositive. CDR3 residues: CASSEGGSSTDTQYF. For the CDR3, the DNA is TGTGCCAGCAGTGAAGGCGGTTCTAGCACAGATACGCAGTATTTT.